A single TCR beta chain is shown here with its context. Its target is not known. Profiling relied on immunoSEQ multiplex PCR, and the TCRdb table lists in-frame clones only, not all of them. There are 900,000 to 1,200,000 clones in the sample; around three quarters occur only once, and roughly 0.61% lies in the top ten. This specimen belongs to a study of shared clonotypes between healthy human individuals. Notes on the study in general: It was the non-shared clonotypes that had lower generation probabilities than clonotypes shared by all four donors.

Sample: memory CD4+ T cells from PBMCs. This sample's subset: CD45RA-negative fraction. This receptor was identified in a man aged 18 to 29 in good health. Some clones in this sample may be carry-over from other donors' samples.

As DNA, the CDR3 is TGTGCCAGCAGCTTCCTACCCCCAGGGACTAGCGGGATCGGTTACAATGAGCAGTTCTTC. It yields the protein CASSFLPPGTSGIGYNEQFF. V usage is TRBV7-3 and J usage is TRBJ2-1; 13 bases match TRBD2. Germline V CDR1 and CDR2: SGHTA, FQGTGA. The CDR3 runs to 20 residues. V lost 3 bases to trimming and J lost 4 bases; unmatched junction nucleotides: 15. Full variable domain (outside the CDR3, taken from reference TRBV7-3 and TRBJ2-1): GAGVSQTPSNKVTEKGKYVELRCDPISGHTALYWYRQSLGQGPEFLIYFQGTGAADDSGLPNDRFFAVRPEGSVSTLKIQRTERGDSAVYLCASSFLPPGTSGIGYNEQFFGPGTRLTVL.